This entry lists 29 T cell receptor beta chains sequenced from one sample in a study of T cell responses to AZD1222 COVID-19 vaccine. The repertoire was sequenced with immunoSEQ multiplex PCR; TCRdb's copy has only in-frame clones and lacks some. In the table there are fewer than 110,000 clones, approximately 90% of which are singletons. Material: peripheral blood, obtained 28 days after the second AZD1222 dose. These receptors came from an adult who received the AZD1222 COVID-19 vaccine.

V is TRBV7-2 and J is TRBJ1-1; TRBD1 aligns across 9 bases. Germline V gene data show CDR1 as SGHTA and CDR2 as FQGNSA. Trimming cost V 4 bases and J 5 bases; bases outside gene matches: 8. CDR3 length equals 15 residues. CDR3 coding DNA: TGTGCCAGCAGCTCCGGACAGGGGAAGAATACTGAAGCTTTCTTT. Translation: CASSSGQGKNTEAFF.

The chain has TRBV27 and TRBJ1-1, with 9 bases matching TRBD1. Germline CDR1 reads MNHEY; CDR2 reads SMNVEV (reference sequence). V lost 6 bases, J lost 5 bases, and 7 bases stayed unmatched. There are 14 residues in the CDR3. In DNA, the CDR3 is TGTGCCAGCAGCCCGGGGACAGGGTGGACTGAAGCTTTCTTT. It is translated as CASSPGTGWTEAFF.

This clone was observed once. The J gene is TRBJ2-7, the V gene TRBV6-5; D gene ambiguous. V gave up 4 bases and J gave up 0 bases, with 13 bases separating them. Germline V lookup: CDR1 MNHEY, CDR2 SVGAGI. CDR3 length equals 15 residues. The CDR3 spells CASSSLPGSSYEQYF. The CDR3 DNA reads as TGTGCCAGCAGTTCCCTTCCTGGCAGCTCCTACGAGCAGTACTTC.

CDR3 sequence: CASSGDSEKLFF. The CDR3 DNA reads as TGTGCCAGCAGCGGCGACAGTGAAAAACTGTTTTTT. V and J are TRBV9 and TRBJ1-4; possibly TRBD1 for D (5 bases). The CDR3 extends over 12 amino acids. V was pared by 3 bases and J by 7 bases, with 7 bases between. Germline assignment: CDR1 SGDLS and CDR2 YYNGEE.

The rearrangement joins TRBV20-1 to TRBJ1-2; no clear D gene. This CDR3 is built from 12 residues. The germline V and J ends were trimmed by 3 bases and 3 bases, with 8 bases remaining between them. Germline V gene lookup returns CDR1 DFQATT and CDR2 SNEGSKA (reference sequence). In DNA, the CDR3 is TGCAGTGCTAGTTATACTTACTATGGCTACACCTTC. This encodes CSASYTYYGYTF.

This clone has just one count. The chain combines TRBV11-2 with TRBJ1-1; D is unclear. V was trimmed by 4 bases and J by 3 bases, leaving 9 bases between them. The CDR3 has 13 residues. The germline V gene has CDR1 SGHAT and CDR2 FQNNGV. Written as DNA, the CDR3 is TGTGCCAGCAGCTCCTATATGGACACTGAAGCTTTCTTT. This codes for CASSSYMDTEAFF.

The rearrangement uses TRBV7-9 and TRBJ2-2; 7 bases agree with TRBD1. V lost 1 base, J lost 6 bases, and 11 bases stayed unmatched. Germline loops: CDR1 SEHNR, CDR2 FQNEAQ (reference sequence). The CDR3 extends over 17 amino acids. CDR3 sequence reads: CASSLGGQTRYPGELFF. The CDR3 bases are TGTGCCAGCAGCTTAGGGGGACAGACGAGGTACCCCGGGGAGCTGTTTTTT.

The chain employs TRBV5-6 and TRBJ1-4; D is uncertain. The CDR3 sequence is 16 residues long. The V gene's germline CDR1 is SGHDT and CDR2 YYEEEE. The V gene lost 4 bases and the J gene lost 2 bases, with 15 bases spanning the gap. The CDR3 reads CASSPRQLLTNEKLFF. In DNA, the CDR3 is TGTGCCAGCAGCCCCCGACAACTACTTACTAATGAAAAACTGTTTTTT.

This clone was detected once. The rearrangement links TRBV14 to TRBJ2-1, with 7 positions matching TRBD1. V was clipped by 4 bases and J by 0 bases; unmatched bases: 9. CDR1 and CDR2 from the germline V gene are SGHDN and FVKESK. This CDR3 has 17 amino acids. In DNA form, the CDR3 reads TGTGCCAGCAGCCTCAGCAAGGGGGCAAGCTCCTACAATGAGCAGTTCTTC. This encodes CASSLSKGASSYNEQFF.

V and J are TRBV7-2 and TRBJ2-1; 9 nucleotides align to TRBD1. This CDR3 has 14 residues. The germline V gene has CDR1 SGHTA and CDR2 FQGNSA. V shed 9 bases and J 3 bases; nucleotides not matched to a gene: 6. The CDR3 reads CASVPGQGYNEQFF. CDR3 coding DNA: TGTGCCAGTGTTCCGGGACAGGGCTACAATGAGCAGTTCTTC. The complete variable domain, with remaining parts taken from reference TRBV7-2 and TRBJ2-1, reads GAGVSQSPSNKVTEKGKDVELRCDPISGHTALYWYRQSLGQGLEFLIYFQGNSAPDKSGLPSDRFSAERTGGSVSTLTIQRTQQEDSAVYLCASVPGQGYNEQFFGPGTRLTVL.

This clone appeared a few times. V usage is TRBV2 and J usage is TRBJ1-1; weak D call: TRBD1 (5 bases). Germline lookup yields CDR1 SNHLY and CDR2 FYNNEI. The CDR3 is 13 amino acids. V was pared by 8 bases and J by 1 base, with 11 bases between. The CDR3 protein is CASGAERNTEAFF. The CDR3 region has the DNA TGTGCCAGCGGGGCGGAGAGGAACACTGAAGCTTTCTTT.

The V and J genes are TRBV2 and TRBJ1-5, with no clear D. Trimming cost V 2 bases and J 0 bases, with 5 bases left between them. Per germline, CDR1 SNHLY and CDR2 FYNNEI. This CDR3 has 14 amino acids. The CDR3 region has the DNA TGTGCCAGCAGTGAACGTCGTAGCAATCAGCCCCAGCATTTT. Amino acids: CASSERRSNQPQHF.

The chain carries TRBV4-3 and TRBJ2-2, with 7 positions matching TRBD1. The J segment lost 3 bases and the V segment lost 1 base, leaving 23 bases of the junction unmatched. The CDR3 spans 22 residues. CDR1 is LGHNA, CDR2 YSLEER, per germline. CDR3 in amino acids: CASSQGIRNKREDRVDTGELFF. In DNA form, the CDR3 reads TGCGCCAGCAGCCAAGGGATACGCAACAAGAGAGAAGACAGGGTCGACACCGGGGAGCTGTTTTTT.

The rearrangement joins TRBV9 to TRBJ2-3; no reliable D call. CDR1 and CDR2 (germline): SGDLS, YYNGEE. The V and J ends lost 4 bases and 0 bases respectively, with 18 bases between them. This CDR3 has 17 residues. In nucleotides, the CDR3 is TGTGCCAGCAGCCCCCATGGGGTCACGTCTAGCACAGATACGCAGTATTTT. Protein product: CASSPHGVTSSTDTQYF.

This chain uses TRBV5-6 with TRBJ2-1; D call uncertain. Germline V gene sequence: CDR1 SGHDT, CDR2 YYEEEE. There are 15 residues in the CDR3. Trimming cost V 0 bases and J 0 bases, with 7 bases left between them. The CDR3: CASSLEPSSYNEQFF. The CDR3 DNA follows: TGTGCCAGCAGCTTGGAGCCGTCCTCCTACAATGAGCAGTTCTTC.

The chain's CDR3 is CASRRKEDLDSPLHF. DNA of the CDR3: TGCGCCAGCAGACGAAAGGAGGATTTGGATTCACCCCTCCACTTT. The J gene is TRBJ1-6, the V gene TRBV10-2; D unclear. The CDR3 runs 15 residues. The V end lost 6 bases, the J end lost 8 bases, and 17 bases lay between the germline ends. Looked up from germline, CDR1 is WSHSY and CDR2 is SAAADI.

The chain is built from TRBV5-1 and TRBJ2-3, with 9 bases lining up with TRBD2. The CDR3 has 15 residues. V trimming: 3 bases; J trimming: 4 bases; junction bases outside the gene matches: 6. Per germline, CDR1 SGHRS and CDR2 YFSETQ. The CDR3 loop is CASSSWGGGADTQYF. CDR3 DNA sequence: TGCGCCAGCAGCTCCTGGGGCGGGGGGGCAGATACGCAGTATTTT.

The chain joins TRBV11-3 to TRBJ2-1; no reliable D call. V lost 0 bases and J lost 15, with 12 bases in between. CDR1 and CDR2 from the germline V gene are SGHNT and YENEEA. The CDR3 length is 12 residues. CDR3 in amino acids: CASSLELSNGFF. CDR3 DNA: TGTGCCAGCAGCTTAGAACTGTCGAATGGGTTCTTC.

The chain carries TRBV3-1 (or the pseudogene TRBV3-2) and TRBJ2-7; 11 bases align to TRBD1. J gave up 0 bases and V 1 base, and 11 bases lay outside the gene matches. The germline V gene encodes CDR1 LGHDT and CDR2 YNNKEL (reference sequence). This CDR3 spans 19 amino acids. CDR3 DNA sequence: TGTGCCAGCAGCCAAGTGGACAGGGGGCGCCTAGGGCCCTCCTACGAGCAGTACTTC. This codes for CASSQVDRGRLGPSYEQYF.

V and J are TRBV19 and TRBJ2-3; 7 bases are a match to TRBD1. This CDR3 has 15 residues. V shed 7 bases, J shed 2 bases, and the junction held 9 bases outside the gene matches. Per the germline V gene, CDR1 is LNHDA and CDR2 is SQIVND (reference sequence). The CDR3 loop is CASTADRVFTDTQYF. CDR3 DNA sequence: TGTGCCAGTACCGCCGACAGGGTTTTCACAGATACGCAGTATTTT.

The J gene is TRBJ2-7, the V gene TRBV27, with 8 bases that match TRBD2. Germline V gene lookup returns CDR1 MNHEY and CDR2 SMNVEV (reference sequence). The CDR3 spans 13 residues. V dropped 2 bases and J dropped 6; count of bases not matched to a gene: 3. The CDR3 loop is CASSLRGGGEQYF. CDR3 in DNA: TGTGCCAGCAGTTTACGGGGGGGTGGCGAGCAGTACTTC.

As DNA, the CDR3 is TGTGCCAGCAGCTTAGCTTCTACAATCAGGAACACTGAAGCTTTCTTT. This codes for CASSLASTIRNTEAFF. V gene TRBV7-4 combines with J gene TRBJ1-1, with D unresolved. The CDR3 loop spans 16 amino acids. Deletions cut 0 bases from V and 1 base from J, with 12 bases between. The germline gives CDR1 SGHVT, CDR2 SQSDAQ.

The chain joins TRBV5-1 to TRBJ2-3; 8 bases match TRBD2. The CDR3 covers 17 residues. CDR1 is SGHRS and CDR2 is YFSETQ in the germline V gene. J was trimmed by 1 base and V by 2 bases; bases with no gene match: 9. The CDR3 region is CASSFPITAGGTDTQYF. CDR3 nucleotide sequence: TGCGCCAGCAGCTTCCCCATAACAGCGGGGGGCACAGATACGCAGTATTTT.

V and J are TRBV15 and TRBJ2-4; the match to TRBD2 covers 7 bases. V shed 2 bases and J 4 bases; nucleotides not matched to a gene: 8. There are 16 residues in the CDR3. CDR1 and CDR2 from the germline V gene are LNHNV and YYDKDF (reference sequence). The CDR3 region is CATSRTAGVPKNIQYF. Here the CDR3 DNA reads TGTGCCACCAGCAGAACGGCGGGGGTCCCAAAAAACATTCAGTACTTC.

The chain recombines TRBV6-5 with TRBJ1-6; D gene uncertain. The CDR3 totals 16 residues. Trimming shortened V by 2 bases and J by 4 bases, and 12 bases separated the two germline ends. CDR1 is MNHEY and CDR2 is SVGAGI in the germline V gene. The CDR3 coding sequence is TGTGCCAGCAGTTACATGGGAGTATCGTATAATTCACCCCTCCACTTT. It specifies CASSYMGVSYNSPLHF.

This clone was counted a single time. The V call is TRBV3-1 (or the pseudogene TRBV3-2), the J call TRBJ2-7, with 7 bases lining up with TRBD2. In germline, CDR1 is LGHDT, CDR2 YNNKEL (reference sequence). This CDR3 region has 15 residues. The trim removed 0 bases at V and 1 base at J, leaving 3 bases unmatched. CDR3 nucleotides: TGTGCCAGCAGCCAAGACCAGCGGGGTTCCTACGAGCAGTACTTC. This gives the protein CASSQDQRGSYEQYF.

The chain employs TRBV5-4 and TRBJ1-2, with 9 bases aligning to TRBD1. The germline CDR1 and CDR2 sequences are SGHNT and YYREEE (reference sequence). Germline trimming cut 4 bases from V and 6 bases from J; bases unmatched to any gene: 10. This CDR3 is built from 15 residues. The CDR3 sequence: CASSATGTGRHGYTF. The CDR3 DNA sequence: TGTGCCAGCAGCGCTACCGGGACAGGGAGACATGGCTACACCTTC.

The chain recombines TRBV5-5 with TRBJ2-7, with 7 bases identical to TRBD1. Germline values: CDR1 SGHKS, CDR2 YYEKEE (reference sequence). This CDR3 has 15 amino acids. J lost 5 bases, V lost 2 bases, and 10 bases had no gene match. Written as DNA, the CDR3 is TGTGCCAGCAGCTTCGAACAGGGGCGCTTTGACGAGCAGTACTTC. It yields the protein CASSFEQGRFDEQYF.

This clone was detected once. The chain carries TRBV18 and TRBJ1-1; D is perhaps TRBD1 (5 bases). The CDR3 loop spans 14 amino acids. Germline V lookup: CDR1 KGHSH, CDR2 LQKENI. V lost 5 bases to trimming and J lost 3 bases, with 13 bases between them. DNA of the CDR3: TGTGCCAGCTCATTATCAGGGAGTCACACTGAAGCTTTCTTT. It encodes CASSLSGSHTEAFF.